This TCR beta chain is from a study of T cell repertoires in cytomegalovirus infection. Study at large: Signatures in public TCR beta sequences pointed to both CMV infection and matching HLA type.

TCRdb reprocessed the reads with MiXCR, giving one entry per CDR3 protein. The sample contains about 530,000 distinct CDR3 sequences, about 26% of which appear only once. Germline CDR1 and CDR2: ENHRY and SYGVKD. V was shortened by 7 bases and J by 1 base, with 8 bases between the two germline ends. CDR3 length equals 13 residues. The chain is built from TRBV10-3 and TRBJ1-5; D is perhaps TRBD1 (5 bases). The source is a human donor in good health (CMV status not recorded). Some clones in this sample may be carry-over from other donors' samples. Sequenced: PBMCs. The CDR3 sequence is CAITWDSNQPQHF. The CDR3 DNA sequence: TGTGCCATCACCTGGGACAGCAATCAGCCCCAGCATTTT.